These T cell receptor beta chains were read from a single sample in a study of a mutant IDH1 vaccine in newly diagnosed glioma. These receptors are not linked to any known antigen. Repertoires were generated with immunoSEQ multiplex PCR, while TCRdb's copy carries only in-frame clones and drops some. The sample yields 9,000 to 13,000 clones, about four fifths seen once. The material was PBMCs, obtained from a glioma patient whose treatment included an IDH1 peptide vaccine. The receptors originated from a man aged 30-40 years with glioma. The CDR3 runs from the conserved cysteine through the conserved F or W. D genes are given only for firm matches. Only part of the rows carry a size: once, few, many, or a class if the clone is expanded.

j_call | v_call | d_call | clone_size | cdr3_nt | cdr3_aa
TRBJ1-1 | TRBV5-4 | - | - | TGTGCCAGCAGCTTGTTTCAGGGGACTGAAGCTTTCTTT | CASSLFQGTEAFF
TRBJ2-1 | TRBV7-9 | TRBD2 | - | TGTGCCAGCAGCTTGACGGGAGGCATATACAATGAGCAGTTCTTC | CASSLTGGIYNEQFF
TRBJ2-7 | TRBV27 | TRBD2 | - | TGTGCCACCCGGACTAGGCGGGCTTCCTACGAGCAGTACTTC | CATRTRRASYEQYF
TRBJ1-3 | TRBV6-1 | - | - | TGTGCCAGCAGTGAAAAGGTCAGCCACTCTGGAAACACCATATATTTT | CASSEKVSHSGNTIYF
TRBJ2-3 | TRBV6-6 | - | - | TGTGCCAGCAGTACCGGAGCTAGCTTCTTGGGAGATACGCAGTATTTT | CASSTGASFLGDTQYF
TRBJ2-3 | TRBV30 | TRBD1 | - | TGTGCCGGGGACAGATCCACAGATACGCAGTATTTT | CAGDRSTDTQYF
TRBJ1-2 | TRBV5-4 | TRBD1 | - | TGTGCCAGCAGCGGTTTGGACAGGGGGCTTTATGACTATGGCTACACCTTC | CASSGLDRGLYDYGYTF
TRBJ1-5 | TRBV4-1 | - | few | TGCGCCAGCAGCCAAGGCCGGACTGATAATCAGCCCCAGCATTTT | CASSQGRTDNQPQHF
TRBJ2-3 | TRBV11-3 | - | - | TGTGCCAGCAGCTTAGGTTTATACAGAAGCACAGATACGCAGTATTTT | CASSLGLYRSTDTQYF
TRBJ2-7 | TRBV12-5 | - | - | TGTGCTAGTGGTCCCCTGGCCTCCTACGAGCAGTACTTC | CASGPLASYEQYF
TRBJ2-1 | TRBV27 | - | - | TGTGCCAGCAGTCGGAGGACTTACAATGAGCAGTTCTTC | CASSRRTYNEQFF
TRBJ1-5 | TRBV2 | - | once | TGTGCCAGCAGTGAACAGCTTTTTAATCAGCCCCAGCATTTT | CASSEQLFNQPQHF
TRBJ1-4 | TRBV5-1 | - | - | TGCGCCAGCAGGTTGGGGTATGGGGGCGGCAGTGAAAAACTGTTTTTT | CASRLGYGGGSEKLFF
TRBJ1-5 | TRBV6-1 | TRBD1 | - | TGTGCCAGCAGTGACCGGGACAGGGCCATGGGACAGCCCCAGCATTTT | CASSDRDRAMGQPQHF
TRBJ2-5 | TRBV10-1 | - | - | TGCGCCAGCCAGCACGGACTGGCCCAAGAGACCCAGTACTTC | CASQHGLAQETQYF
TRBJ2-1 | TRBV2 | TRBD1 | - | TGTGCCAGCAGGACAGGGGATGGTGAGCAGTTCTTC | CASRTGDGEQFF
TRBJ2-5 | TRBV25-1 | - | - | TGTGCCAGCAGTGTCGGGGCTACCGGTCAAGAGACCCAGTACTTC | CASSVGATGQETQYF
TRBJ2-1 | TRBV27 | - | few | TGTGCCAGCAGCCCGACTAGTGAGTACGAGCAGTTCTTC | CASSPTSEYEQFF
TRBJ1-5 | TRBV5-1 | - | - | TGCGCCAGCAGCTTGGCCCCGCAGGGAGCGGGCAATCAGCCCCAGCATTTT | CASSLAPQGAGNQPQHF
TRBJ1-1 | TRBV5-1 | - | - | TGCGCCAGCAGCTTTCCAGGGTCAGGCACTGAAGCTTTCTTT | CASSFPGSGTEAFF
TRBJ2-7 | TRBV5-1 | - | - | TGCGCCAGCAGCTCTCCCTACGAGCAGTACTTC | CASSSPYEQYF
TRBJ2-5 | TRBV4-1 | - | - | TGCGCCAGCAGCCCCCGACTAGACCACTTAGAGACCCAGTACTTC | CASSPRLDHLETQYF
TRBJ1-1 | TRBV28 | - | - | TGTGCCAGCACACCGGGCGGGGCGAACACTGAAGCTTTCTTT | CASTPGGANTEAFF
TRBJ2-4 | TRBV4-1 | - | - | TGCGCCAGCAGCCAACTGGCGGGATTAGCCAAAAACATTCAGTACTTC | CASSQLAGLAKNIQYF
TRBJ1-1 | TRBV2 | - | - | TGTGCCAGCAGGCAAGGACCCCAGGCGTGGCCTGAAGCTTTCTTT | CASRQGPQAWPEAFF
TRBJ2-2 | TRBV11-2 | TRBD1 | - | TGTGCCAGCAGCTTTTTCCCCGCCGGGACAGGTCACACCGGGGAGCTGTTTTTT | CASSFFPAGTGHTGELFF
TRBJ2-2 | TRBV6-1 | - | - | TGTGCCAGCTCTCAGGGCCCCGGGGAGCTGTTTTTT | CASSQGPGELFF
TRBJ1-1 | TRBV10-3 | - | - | TGTGCCACCGGTACGAACACTGAAGCTTTCTTT | CATGTNTEAFF
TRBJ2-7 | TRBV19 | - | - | TGTGCCAGTAGTATAGGACAAGGGACCTACGAGCAGTACTTC | CASSIGQGTYEQYF
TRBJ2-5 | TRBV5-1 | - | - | TGCGCCAGCAGCCCGGCGGGTAGGGTCCCAGGGACCCAGTACTTC | CASSPAGRVPGTQYF
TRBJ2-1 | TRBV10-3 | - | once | TGTGCCATCGCGCTTTCCCTCTACAATGAGCAGTTCTTC | CAIALSLYNEQFF
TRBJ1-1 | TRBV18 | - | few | TGTGCCAGCTCACCACCGGGGCCGGGTACTGAAGCTTTCTTT | CASSPPGPGTEAFF
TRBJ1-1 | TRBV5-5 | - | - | TGTGCCAGCACCTTGAACACTGAAGCTTTCTTT | CASTLNTEAFF
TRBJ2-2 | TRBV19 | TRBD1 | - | TGTGCCACTCGACAGGGGATCACCGGGGAGCTGTTTTTT | CATRQGITGELFF
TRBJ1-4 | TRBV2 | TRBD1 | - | TGTGCCAGCAGGGACCGGGACAGGATCCTGGGGGGCCCTAATGAAAAACTGTTTTTT | CASRDRDRILGGPNEKLFF
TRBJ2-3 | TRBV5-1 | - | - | TGCGCCAGCAGCTCAGAATTAGGGGATACGCAGTATTTT | CASSSELGDTQYF
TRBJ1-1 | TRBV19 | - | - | TGTGCCAGTAAACAGGGAAACACTGAAGCTTTCTTT | CASKQGNTEAFF
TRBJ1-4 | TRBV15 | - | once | TGTGCCACCAGCAGAGGGGACACGGGCGAAATTAATGAACAACTGTTTTTT | CATSRGDTGEINEQLFF
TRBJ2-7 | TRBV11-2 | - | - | TGTGCCAGCAGCTTAAGGGGGACCGGGGGCTCCGAGCAGTACTTC | CASSLRGTGGSEQYF
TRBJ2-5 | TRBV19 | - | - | TGTGCCAGTACCGATACAGGGTGGGAGACCCAGTACTTC | CASTDTGWETQYF
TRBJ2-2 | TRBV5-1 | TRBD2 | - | TGCGCCAGCAGTCTTGACGGGAGGGCCGGGGAGCTGTTTTTT | CASSLDGRAGELFF
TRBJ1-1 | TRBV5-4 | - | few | TGTGCCAGCAGCTTGACAGGAATTAACACTGAAGCTTTCTTT | CASSLTGINTEAFF
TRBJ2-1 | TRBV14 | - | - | TGTGCCAGCAGCCAAGTACTAGTCTCTGATGAGCAGTTCTTC | CASSQVLVSDEQFF
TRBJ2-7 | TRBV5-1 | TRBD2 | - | TGCGCCAGCGGTTCTAGCGGGGTGTTGGGCGAGCAGTACTTC | CASGSSGVLGEQYF
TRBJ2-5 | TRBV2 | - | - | TGTGCCAGCACGTCGGGATGGGAGACCCAGTACTTC | CASTSGWETQYF
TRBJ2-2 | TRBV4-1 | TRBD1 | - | TGCGCCAGCAGCCAAGGGCTATCGGACAGGGGGCTCAGCGGGGAGCTGTTTTTT | CASSQGLSDRGLSGELFF
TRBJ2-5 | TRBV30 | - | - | TGTGCCTGGAGAAGAAAGGGAACTATAGAGCAGTACTTC | CAWRRKGTIEQYF
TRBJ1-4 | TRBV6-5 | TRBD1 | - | TGTGCCAGCAGCTCGACAGGGGATGAAAAACTGTTTTTT | CASSSTGDEKLFF